The 2 T cell receptor beta chains given below trace back to one sample, sequenced in a study of CD4+ T cells in melanoma. Profiling relied on immunoSEQ multiplex PCR, and the TCRdb table lists in-frame clones only, not all of them. The sample holds 15,000 to 20,000 clones, 65% to 85% seen once. Material for sequencing was cells from a culture (not recorded whether cultured in vitro). The receptors originated from a human donor with melanoma.

The chain combines TRBV10-3 with TRBJ1-1, with 12 bases that match TRBD1. Germline CDR1 and CDR2: ENHRY and SYGVKD. With V trimmed by 6 bases and J by 11 bases, 19 bases remained unmatched. The CDR3 loop spans 17 amino acids. The CDR3 coding sequence is TGTGCCATCAGGGACCCAGGGGGACAGGGGGCAGGGTCCGCGGCTTTCTTT. As protein: CAIRDPGGQGAGSAAFF.

The chain combines TRBV7-2 with TRBJ2-5; TRBD1 matches 10 bases. Trimming took 5 bases from V and 7 from J; bases not matched to a gene: 7. This CDR3 spans 14 amino acids. Germline-derived CDR1 and CDR2 are SGHTA and FQGNSA. In DNA form, the CDR3 reads TGTGCCAGCAGCCAACGGGACAGGGGATGGACCCAGTACTTC. Translated, it gives CASSQRDRGWTQYF. The variable domain in full, with the rest retrieved from reference TRBV7-2 and TRBJ2-5, is GAGVSQSPSNKVTEKGKDVELRCDPISGHTALYWYRQSLGQGLEFLIYFQGNSAPDKSGLPSDRFSAERTGGSVSTLTIQRTQQEDSAVYLCASSQRDRGWTQYFGPGTRLLVL.